This T cell receptor (beta chain) is drawn from a study of radiotherapy plus CTLA-4 blockade in lung cancer (dated by TCRdb to the late 2010s). Study-level background: Among the enrolled patients, under 20% had an objective response, and about 29% reached disease control. What the research found in general, with its limitations: Early dynamic changes in blood T cell clones, together with increased serum interferon-beta after radiation, were reported as the strongest predictors of response. After treatment with radiotherapy and ipilimumab, TCR clones that came from tumors expanded in the peripheral blood.

In the case of this clone: No antigen is known for it. No much larger clonotype is one base removed from it; base qualities were not supplied.

To prepare the library, the immunoSEQ multiplex PCR assay was applied. TCRdb provides this immuneACCESS table in a form limited to in-frame rearrangements. Some clones are lacking; in checked studies, under half of them reflect an unresolved V gene, and why the rest are absent is not known. This sample comprises more than 80,000 clones, about 85% of them detected only once. Of the sample, over 2% falls within the top ten clones. In this study, focal radiation therapy paired with CTLA-4 blockade (ipilimumab) was tested in patients who had chemo-refractory metastatic non-small-cell lung cancer. Looking up the germline V gene (reference sequence) yields CDR1 SGHAT and CDR2 FQDESV. V and J are trimmed by 3 bases and 4 bases, and the gene matches miss 2 bases of the junction. The CDR3 covers 14 residues, taking in both the cysteine and the phenylalanine. CDR3 DNA is the only sequence kept; it has 42 bases, read in frame from the first base.

The source is a human donor with non-small cell lung cancer that progressed on radiotherapy plus ipilimumab. Some clones in this sample may be carry-over from other donors' samples. Sample: peripheral blood, taken from a patient treated with radiotherapy plus ipilimumab. The V and J segments used are TRBV11-1 and TRBJ2-5, with 10 junctional bases fitting TRBD2. CDR3 protein: CASSFTSGAETQYF. The bases are TGTGCCAGCAGCTTTACTAGCGGGGCAGAGACCCAGTACTTC.